This TCR beta chain was sequenced during a study of monozygotic twins with inflammatory bowel disease. On this clonotype itself: The antigen is unknown.

Each donor gave about 2.5 ml of peripheral blood. Study-wide results and caveats: It was observed that concordant and discordant twins did not differ in repertoire similarity, possibly given limited power. Using the inverse Simpson index, IBD patients had lower TCRbeta diversity than healthy co-twins.

From its re-call of the 5' RACE reads, TCRdb lists each CDR3 protein once, without DNA. This sample carries about 140,000 distinct CDR3 sequences, with roughly 1.2% going to the ten biggest clones. CDR3 length equals 13 residues. CDR1 and CDR2 from the germline V gene are SEHNR and FQNEAQ (reference sequence). Source material: blood. The sequence came from a human donor with ulcerative colitis or Crohn's disease, or a healthy co-twin of an affected twin (not recorded which). The rearrangement joins TRBV7-9 to TRBJ1-1; as DNA is missing, the TRBD1 call by TCRdb cannot be tested. The CDR3 here is CASSSLGTAEAFF.